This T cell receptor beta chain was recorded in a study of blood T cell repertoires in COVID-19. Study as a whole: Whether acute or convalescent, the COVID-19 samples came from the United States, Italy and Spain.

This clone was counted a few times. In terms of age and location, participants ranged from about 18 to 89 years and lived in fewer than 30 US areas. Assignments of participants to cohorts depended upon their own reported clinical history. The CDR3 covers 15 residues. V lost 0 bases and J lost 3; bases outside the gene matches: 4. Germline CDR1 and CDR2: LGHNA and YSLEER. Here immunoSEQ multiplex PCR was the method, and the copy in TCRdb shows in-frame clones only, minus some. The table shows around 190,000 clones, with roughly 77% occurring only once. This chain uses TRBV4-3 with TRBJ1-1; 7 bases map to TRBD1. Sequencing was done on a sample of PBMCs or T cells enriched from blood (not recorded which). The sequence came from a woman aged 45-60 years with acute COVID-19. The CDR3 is CASSQDRGFDTEAFF. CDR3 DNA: TGCGCCAGCAGCCAAGACAGGGGGTTCGACACTGAAGCTTTCTTT.